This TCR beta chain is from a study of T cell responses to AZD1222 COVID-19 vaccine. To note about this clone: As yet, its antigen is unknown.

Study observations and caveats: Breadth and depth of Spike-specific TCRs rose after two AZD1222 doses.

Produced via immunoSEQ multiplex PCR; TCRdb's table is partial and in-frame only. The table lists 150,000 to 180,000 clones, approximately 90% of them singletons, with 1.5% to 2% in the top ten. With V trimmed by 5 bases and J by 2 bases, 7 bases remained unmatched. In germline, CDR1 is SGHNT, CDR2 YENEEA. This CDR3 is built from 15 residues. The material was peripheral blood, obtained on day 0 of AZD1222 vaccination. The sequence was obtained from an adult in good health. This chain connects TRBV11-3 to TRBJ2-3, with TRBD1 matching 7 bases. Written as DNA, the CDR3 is TGTGCCAGCAGCCGGGGACAGTCCAACACAGATACGCAGTATTTT. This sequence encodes CASSRGQSNTDTQYF.